This TCR beta chain was sequenced in a study of T cells after posttransplantation cyclophosphamide. The V gene lost 6 bases and the J gene lost 6 bases, with 21 bases spanning the gap. Looked up from germline, CDR1 is MNHEY and CDR2 is SVGAGI. The CDR3 consists of 15 residues. This clone was picked up many times. Its antigen is unknown. Study-level findings and limits: Recipient CMV seropositivity and CMV reactivation strongly tracked TRB clonality. Later post-transplant blood repertoires were often dominated by donor CD8+ memory clones.

A marrow graft followed busulfan-fludarabine conditioning, with cyclophosphamide on days +3 and +4. Assay used: immunoSEQ multiplex PCR; TCRdb lists only in-frame clones, some missing. This set yields more than 3,000 clones and no singletons; the top ten hold about 32%. V is TRBV6-5 and J is TRBJ2-7, with D uncertain. Sequenced material: PBMCs, taken after allogeneic stem cell transplant with posttransplant cyclophosphamide. This TCR derives from a male patient between 25 and 40 years old who received an allogeneic stem cell transplant from a related donor, was CMV-positive, and had acute GVHD only. Part of the T cells may come from the graft donor. CDR3 sequence (DNA): TGTGCCAGCAGCCGAACCTTTTCAGGTATCCCCGAGCAGTACTTC. Amino acid sequence: CASSRTFSGIPEQYF.